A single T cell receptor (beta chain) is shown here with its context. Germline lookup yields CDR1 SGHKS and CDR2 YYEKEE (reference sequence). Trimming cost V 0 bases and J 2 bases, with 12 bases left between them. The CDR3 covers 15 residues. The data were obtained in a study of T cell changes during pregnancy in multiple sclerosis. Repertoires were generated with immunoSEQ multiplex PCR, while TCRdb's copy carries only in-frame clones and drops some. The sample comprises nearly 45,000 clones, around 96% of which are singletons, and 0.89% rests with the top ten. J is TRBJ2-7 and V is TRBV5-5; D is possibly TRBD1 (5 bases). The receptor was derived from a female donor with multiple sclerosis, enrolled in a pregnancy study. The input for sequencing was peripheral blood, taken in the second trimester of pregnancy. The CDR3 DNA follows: TGTGCCAGCAGCTTGGTACCTACACAGGCCTACGAGCAGTACTTC. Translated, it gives CASSLVPTQAYEQYF.